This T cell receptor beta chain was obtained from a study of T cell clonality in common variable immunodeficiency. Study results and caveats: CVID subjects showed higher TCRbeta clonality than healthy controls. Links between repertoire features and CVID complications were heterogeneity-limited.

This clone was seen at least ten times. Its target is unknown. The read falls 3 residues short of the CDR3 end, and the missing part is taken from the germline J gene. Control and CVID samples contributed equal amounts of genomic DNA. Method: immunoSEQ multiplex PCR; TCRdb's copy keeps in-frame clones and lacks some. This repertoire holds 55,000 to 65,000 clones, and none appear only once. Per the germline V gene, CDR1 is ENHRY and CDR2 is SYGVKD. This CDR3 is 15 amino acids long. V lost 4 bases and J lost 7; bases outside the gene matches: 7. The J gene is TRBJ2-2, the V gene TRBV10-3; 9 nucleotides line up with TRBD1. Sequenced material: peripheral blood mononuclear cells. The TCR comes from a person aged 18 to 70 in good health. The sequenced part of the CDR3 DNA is TGTGCCATCAGTGCCACAGGGGGCTGGGGCGGGGAG. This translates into CAISATGGWGGE. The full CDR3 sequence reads CAISATGGWGGELFF.